Listed here are 2 T cell receptor beta chains from one sample, sequenced in a study of blood T cell repertoires in COVID-19. Here immunoSEQ multiplex PCR was the method, and the copy in TCRdb shows in-frame clones only, minus some. This table has 170,000 or so clones, just over 85% appearing once. Sequenced input: PBMCs or T cells enriched from blood (not recorded which). The receptors here all came from a woman aged 18 to 35 who had recovered from COVID-19.

The chain has TRBV4-1 and TRBJ2-7, with 7 bases identical to TRBD1. This CDR3 comprises 13 residues. V dropped 3 bases and J dropped 5; count of bases not matched to a gene: 4. Germline values: CDR1 MGHRA, CDR2 YSYEKL. The CDR3 nucleotides read TGCGCCAGCAGCCATGTGGACAGGAACGAGCAGTACTTC. Translation: CASSHVDRNEQYF.

This sequence joins TRBV28 and TRBJ2-3; 8 bases map to TRBD1. CDR1 is MDHEN, CDR2 SYDVKM, per germline. The CDR3 consists of 15 residues. The trim removed 4 bases at V and 4 bases at J, leaving 7 bases unmatched. CDR3 loop: CASSSGDRRPDTQYF. Written as DNA, the CDR3 is TGTGCCAGCAGTTCCGGGGACAGGAGGCCAGATACGCAGTATTTT.